The 31 T cell receptor beta chains in this list originate from one sample, sequenced in a study of cytotoxic CD8 clonotypes in ibrutinib-treated CLL. Produced via immunoSEQ multiplex PCR; TCRdb's table is partial and in-frame only. The repertoire consists of 52,000 or so clones, with over 65% occurring once and the leading ten covering roughly 20%. This specimen was PBMCs, taken after 24 months of ibrutinib treatment. The receptor source for this set is a human donor with chronic lymphocytic leukemia.

The chain links TRBV10-1 to TRBJ2-1, with TRBD2 matching over 9 bases. The CDR3 is made up of 14 amino acids. J lost 7 bases, V lost 8 bases, and 9 bases had no gene match. Germline-derived CDR1 and CDR2 are WNHNN and SYGVQD (reference sequence). The CDR3 here is CASARVAGVNEQFF. The CDR3 DNA is TGCGCCAGCGCTCGGGTAGCGGGAGTGAATGAGCAGTTCTTC.

The chain combines TRBV7-3 with TRBJ2-1, with D possibly called TRBD1 or TRBD2 (5 bases each). V was clipped by 5 bases and J by 13 bases, with 18 bases between them. The CDR3 contains 13 residues. Germline loops: CDR1 SGHTA, CDR2 FQGTGA. In nucleotides, the CDR3 is TGTGCCAGCAGCCAGGGACCGAATAGAGGACAGTTCTTC. This gives the protein CASSQGPNRGQFF.

This chain connects TRBV28 to TRBJ2-7; 9 positions match TRBD1. V was pared by 3 bases and J by 3 bases, with 6 bases of the junction left unmatched. CDR3 length equals 15 residues. The germline gives CDR1 MDHEN, CDR2 SYDVKM. For the CDR3, the DNA is TGTGCCAGCAGTTTGGTTGGGACAGGGAGCTACGAGCAGTACTTC. Translated: CASSLVGTGSYEQYF.

The chain carries TRBV5-1 and TRBJ1-2; D unclear. The CDR3 sequence is 14 residues long. The V gene lost 7 bases and the J gene lost 1 base, with 14 bases spanning the gap. Germline assignment: CDR1 SGHRS and CDR2 YFSETQ. Written as DNA, the CDR3 is TGCGCCAGCTCCCTGGAGGCCCATAACTATGGCTACACCTTC. It yields the protein CASSLEAHNYGYTF.

The V call is TRBV6-5, the J call TRBJ2-7; 9 bases fit TRBD1. The V segment lost 8 bases and the J segment 3 bases; nucleotides outside the gene matches: 8. This CDR3 region has 14 residues. Germline V gives CDR1 MNHEY, CDR2 SVGAGI. The CDR3 region is CASAPVGQGYEQYF. CDR3 DNA: TGTGCCAGCGCGCCAGTGGGACAGGGCTACGAGCAGTACTTC.

The CDR3 sequence: CASSQDHSSYNEQFF. The CDR3 DNA reads as TGCGCCAGCAGCCAAGATCATAGCTCCTACAATGAGCAGTTCTTC. This chain links TRBV4-3 with TRBJ2-1, with unresolved D. The germline V gene encodes CDR1 LGHNA and CDR2 YSLEER. V lost 0 bases, J lost 0 bases, and 6 bases lay in between. This CDR3 contains 15 residues.

As concerns this clone: One end of the junction varies from germline; a read error may be responsible. The chain carries TRBV5-8 and TRBJ1-1, with TRBD1 matching 11 bases. This CDR3 region has 14 residues. CDR1 is SGHTS and CDR2 is YDEGEE in the germline V gene. The CDR3 loop is CASRLGQGGTEAFF. CDR3 in DNA: TGTGCCAGCAGATTGGGACAGGGGGGTACTGAAGCTTTCTTT.

To note about this clone: Mismatch with germline at one junction end may stem from a read error. This chain links TRBV14 with TRBJ2-7; D not certain. Germline values: CDR1 SGHDN, CDR2 FVKESK. The CDR3 length is 15 residues. The DNA of the CDR3 is TGTGCCAGCAGCCAAGGCCCGCTATCAAACTACGGGCAGTACTTC. Its translation is CASSQGPLSNYGQYF.

J is TRBJ2-7 and V is TRBV15, with 10 nucleotides matching TRBD1. The length of the CDR3 is 14 residues. Per germline, CDR1 LNHNV and CDR2 YYDKDF (reference sequence). The ends lost 9 bases at V and 3 bases at J; junction bases unmatched: 8. In nucleotides, the CDR3 is TGTGCCACAAATTCCGGGACAGGGGACTACGAGCAGTACTTC. It specifies CATNSGTGDYEQYF.

The genes are TRBV2 and TRBJ1-5; 8 bases align to TRBD1. V trimming: 4 bases; J trimming: 6 bases; junction bases outside the gene matches: 5. The germline V gene encodes CDR1 SNHLY and CDR2 FYNNEI. This CDR3 spans 14 amino acids. The CDR3 region is CASSAGQAGQPQHF. The CDR3 coding sequence is TGTGCCAGCAGTGCGGGACAGGCGGGTCAGCCCCAGCATTTT.

This rearrangement joins TRBV6-6 to TRBJ2-7; 7 positions agree with TRBD1. J gave up 0 bases and V 2 bases, and 1 base lay outside the gene matches. This CDR3 has 14 amino acids. The V gene's germline CDR1 is MNHNY and CDR2 SVGAGI (reference sequence). The CDR3: CASSYPGGSYEQYF. CDR3 in DNA: TGTGCCAGCAGTTACCCAGGGGGCTCCTACGAGCAGTACTTC.

The chain couples TRBV7-2 to TRBJ1-2; 12 nucleotides line up with TRBD1. The CDR3 contains 14 residues. CDR1 SGHTA and CDR2 FQGNSA come from the germline V gene. The J segment lost 6 bases and the V segment lost 5 bases, leaving 4 bases of the junction unmatched. DNA for the CDR3: TGTGCCAGCAGCGCCGGGACAGGGGGCGATGGCTACACCTTC. It specifies CASSAGTGGDGYTF.

V is TRBV5-1 and J is TRBJ2-3; D gene ambiguous. This CDR3 has 16 amino acids. The V end was cut by 0 bases, the J end by 0 bases, with 11 bases between. Germline values: CDR1 SGHRS, CDR2 YFSETQ. The CDR3 nucleotides are TGCGCCAGCAGCTTGGATAGGGTTCTTAGCACAGATACGCAGTATTTT. Encoded protein: CASSLDRVLSTDTQYF.

This chain connects TRBV5-8 to TRBJ2-1, with a tentative D call TRBD2 (7 bases). Trimming pared 4 bases from V and 3 bases from J, leaving 20 bases between. The CDR3 length is 17 residues. Germline V CDR1 and CDR2: SGHTS, YDEGEE. Written as DNA, the CDR3 is TGTGCCAGCAGCCCCGGGTTGGGGGCGGGGGACTACAATGAGCAGTTCTTC. It is translated as CASSPGLGAGDYNEQFF.

The chain carries TRBV7-6 and TRBJ2-7, with D perhaps matching TRBD1 (6 bases). Germline V CDR1 and CDR2: SGHVS, FNYEAQ. The CDR3 loop spans 14 amino acids. V was clipped by 5 bases and J by 4 bases, with 15 bases between them. The CDR3 spells CASSPSGVGYEQYF. CDR3 bases: TGTGCCAGCAGCCCGTCAGGGGTTGGGTACGAGCAGTACTTC.

The genes are TRBV4-3 and TRBJ1-5; tentative D call: TRBD1 (6 bases). CDR3 size: 13 residues. V was trimmed by 0 bases and J by 11 bases, leaving 11 bases between them. In germline, CDR1 is LGHNA, CDR2 YSLEER. The CDR3 nucleotides are TGCGCCAGCAGCCAAGATTTGGGGGCCTCCCAGCATTTT. Its protein product is CASSQDLGASQHF.

The V and J genes are TRBV4-1 and TRBJ1-1, with D perhaps TRBD1 (5 bases). Germline V lookup: CDR1 MGHRA, CDR2 YSYEKL. The length of the CDR3 is 13 residues. Trimming removed 5 bases at V and 1 base at J, with 8 bases between. The chain's CDR3 is CASSWTQNTEAFF. CDR3 DNA sequence: TGCGCCAGCAGCTGGACACAGAACACTGAAGCTTTCTTT.

A few counts support this clone. The chain carries TRBV25-1 and TRBJ1-1; 7 positions match TRBD1. Per the germline V gene, CDR1 is MGHDK and CDR2 is SYGVNS. The length of the CDR3 is 14 residues. The J segment lost 5 bases and the V segment lost 0 bases, leaving 3 bases of the junction unmatched. For the CDR3, the DNA is TGTGCCAGCAGTGAATACCCAGGGGGAACTGAAGCTTTCTTT. Protein sequence: CASSEYPGGTEAFF. Full variable domain (missing parts from reference TRBV25-1 and TRBJ1-1): EADIYQTPRYLVIGTGKKITLECSQTMGHDKMYWYQQDPGMELHLIHYSYGVNSTEKGDLSSESTVSRIRTEHFPLTLESARPSHTSQYLCASSEYPGGTEAFFGQGTRLTVV.

This clone came up once. The rearrangement uses TRBV5-1 and TRBJ2-2; 11 nucleotides line up with TRBD2. The CDR3 is 17 residues long. V lost 0 bases, J lost 4 bases, and 5 bases stayed unmatched. Germline V gene lookup returns CDR1 SGHRS and CDR2 YFSETQ. Here the CDR3 DNA reads TGCGCCAGCAGCTTGGAGGGACTAGCGGAGCGCACCGGGGAGCTGTTTTTT. This translates into CASSLEGLAERTGELFF.

The rearrangement joins TRBV6-1 to TRBJ1-1; the D is unclear. V was pared by 3 bases and J by 1 base, with 9 bases between. Germline assignment: CDR1 MNHNS and CDR2 SASEGT. The CDR3 has 14 amino acids. This CDR3 reads CASSESGWNTEAFF. The CDR3 DNA is TGTGCCAGCAGTGAGTCAGGATGGAACACTGAAGCTTTCTTT.

The J gene is TRBJ2-3, the V gene TRBV7-7; D perhaps matches TRBD2 (6 bases). The V end lost 5 bases, the J end lost 0 bases, and 9 bases lay between the germline ends. Germline V gives CDR1 SSHAT, CDR2 FNYEAQ (reference sequence). The CDR3 has 14 residues. The CDR3 region has the DNA TGTGCCAGCAGCCCGGGACTCAGCACAGATACGCAGTATTTT. Protein: CASSPGLSTDTQYF.

This clone has just a few counts. The chain has TRBV19 and TRBJ2-5; D remains ambiguous. CDR3 length equals 13 residues. V dropped 6 bases and J dropped 4 bases, with 12 bases sitting between them. CDR1 and CDR2 from the germline V gene are LNHDA and SQIVND (reference sequence). For the CDR3, the DNA is TGTGCCAGTAGACCCCATGGAAGAGAGACCCAGTACTTC. Its translation is CASRPHGRETQYF.

V usage is TRBV7-2 and J usage is TRBJ1-2, with TRBD1 as a possible D gene (5 bases). CDR3 length: 14 residues. CDR1 and CDR2 (germline): SGHTA, FQGNSA. V was cut by 6 bases and J by 11 bases, with 22 bases left in between. This chain's CDR3 is CASSLRTAGEGYTF. The CDR3 DNA is TGTGCCAGCAGTTTGAGGACGGCCGGGGAGGGGTACACCTTC.

This chain's CDR3 is CASSERGAAQPQHF. DNA for the CDR3: TGTGCCAGCAGTGAACGGGGGGCAGCTCAGCCCCAGCATTTT. V is TRBV6-1 and J is TRBJ1-5; D perhaps matches TRBD1 (6 bases). This CDR3 is built from 14 residues. The V gene's germline CDR1 is MNHNS and CDR2 SASEGT. V lost 2 bases, J lost 6 bases, and 11 bases lay in between.

The gene calls are TRBV28 and TRBJ1-3; D is uncertain. V shed 2 bases and J shed 1 base, with 12 bases lying between them. The CDR3 has 16 amino acids. Germline values: CDR1 MDHEN, CDR2 SYDVKM. The chain's CDR3 is CASSLPNELSGNTIYF. CDR3 DNA: TGTGCCAGCAGTTTACCGAATGAACTATCTGGAAACACCATATATTTT.

V usage is TRBV2 and J usage is TRBJ2-5; TRBD2 agrees at 7 bases. CDR3 size: 15 residues. Per germline, CDR1 SNHLY and CDR2 FYNNEI. V lost 4 bases to trimming and J lost 3 bases; unmatched junction nucleotides: 8. Here the CDR3 reads CASSGTRVIEETQYF. CDR3 DNA: TGTGCCAGCAGTGGGACTAGGGTTATTGAAGAGACCCAGTACTTC.

This chain joins TRBV2 and TRBJ2-7, with 7 nucleotides matching TRBD1. CDR1 is SNHLY, CDR2 FYNNEI, per germline. CDR3 length: 13 amino acids. The V and J ends lost 4 bases and 2 bases, in that order; junction bases with no gene match: 2. The DNA of the CDR3 is TGTGCCAGCAGTGGTGACAGGGCCTACGAGCAGTACTTC. It yields the protein CASSGDRAYEQYF.

This chain connects TRBV27 to TRBJ1-1; D gene unclear. The germline gives CDR1 MNHEY, CDR2 SMNVEV (reference sequence). This CDR3 is 14 amino acids long. The V end lost 4 bases, the J end lost 4 bases, and 13 bases lay between the germline ends. The CDR3 loop reads CASSSSPGFTEAFF. The CDR3 DNA sequence: TGTGCCAGCAGTTCGTCTCCAGGATTCACTGAAGCTTTCTTT.

The chain links TRBV19 to TRBJ1-1; TRBD1 agrees at 8 bases. Unmatched junction bases numbered 9, after V lost 7 bases and J lost 5 bases. There are 14 residues in the CDR3. Germline-derived CDR1 and CDR2 are LNHDA and SQIVND (reference sequence). CDR3 bases: TGTGCCAGTATCCCGACAGGGGCATTTACTGAAGCTTTCTTT. As protein: CASIPTGAFTEAFF.

J is TRBJ1-5 and V is TRBV2; D is perhaps TRBD1 (5 bases). CDR1 and CDR2 (germline): SNHLY, FYNNEI. The V and J ends lost 10 bases and 1 base respectively, with 20 bases between them. CDR3 length equals 16 residues. CDR3 region: CATYSDKEPSNQPQHF. In DNA form, the CDR3 reads TGTGCCACCTACTCGGACAAAGAACCAAGCAATCAGCCCCAGCATTTT. Full variable domain (missing parts from reference TRBV2 and TRBJ1-5): EPEVTQTPSHQVTQMGQEVILRCVPISNHLYFYWYRQILGQKVEFLVSFYNNEISEKSEIFDDQFSVERPDGSNFTLKIRSTKLEDSAMYFCATYSDKEPSNQPQHFGDGTRLSIL.

The chain combines TRBV9 with TRBJ2-3, with TRBD2 identical over 9 bases. Germline values: CDR1 SGDLS, CDR2 YYNGEE. J gave up 4 bases and V 4 bases, and 4 bases lay outside the gene matches. The CDR3 sequence is 14 residues long. CDR3 amino acids: CASSQGLAPDTQYF. CDR3 DNA sequence: TGTGCCAGCAGCCAGGGACTAGCCCCAGATACGCAGTATTTT.